These 27 T cell receptor beta chains were all obtained from the same sample, sequenced in a study of OX40 agonist ivuxolimab in advanced cancers. Using immunoSEQ multiplex PCR, the repertoire was profiled, and TCRdb retains in-frame clones only, with some absent. The sample contains about 84,000 clones, around 85% of which appear only once. The sample was CD4+ or CD8+ T cells sorted from blood, taken in a trial of the OX40 agonist ivuxolimab. These receptors were obtained from an adult with an advanced solid tumor such as melanoma, head and neck, liver or kidney cancer.

This sequence joins TRBV7-8 and TRBJ1-1, with D possibly matching TRBD1 (6 bases). Germline V gives CDR1 SGHVS, CDR2 FQNEAQ. This CDR3 has 19 residues. Between the trimmed V and J ends, which lost 3 bases and 0 bases, there was a span of 23 bases. The DNA of the CDR3 is TGTGCCAGCAGCTTGTGGCCCCGGGCCGAGACAGGTTTGAACACTGAAGCTTTCTTT. Residues: CASSLWPRAETGLNTEAFF.

The chain uses TRBV5-1 and TRBJ2-3, with 11 positions matching TRBD2. CDR3 length equals 16 residues. V shed 4 bases and J 5 bases; nucleotides not matched to a gene: 9. Germline CDR1 and CDR2: SGHRS and YFSETQ. The CDR3: CASSPLAGGTQDTQYF. Here the CDR3 DNA reads TGCGCCAGCAGCCCTCTAGCGGGAGGTACACAAGATACGCAGTATTTT. Combining the CDR3 with reference TRBV5-1 and TRBJ2-3 gives the whole variable domain KAGVTQTPRYLIKTRGQQVTLSCSPISGHRSVSWYQQTPGQGLQFLFEYFSETQRNKGNFPGRFSGRQFSNSRSEMNVSTLELGDSALYLCASSPLAGGTQDTQYFGPGTRLTVL.

V and J are TRBV10-3 and TRBJ2-5, with a possible D match to TRBD2 (6 bases). Trimming removed 4 bases at V and 5 bases at J, with 17 bases between. Per the germline V gene, CDR1 is ENHRY and CDR2 is SYGVKD. The CDR3 contains 15 residues. The CDR3 spells CAISGGGASGETQYF. For the CDR3, the DNA is TGTGCCATCAGTGGAGGCGGGGCGTCAGGGGAGACCCAGTACTTC.

The chain combines TRBV7-3 with TRBJ1-1, with 7 bases lining up with TRBD1. Germline assignment: CDR1 SGHTA and CDR2 FQGTGA. V lost 5 bases, J lost 4 bases, and 7 bases stayed unmatched. The CDR3 totals 14 residues. The CDR3 loop is CASSIGGAGTEAFF. The CDR3 bases are TGTGCCAGCAGCATAGGGGGCGCCGGCACTGAAGCTTTCTTT.

The chain carries TRBV5-1 and TRBJ2-2; D tentatively reads TRBD1 or TRBD2 (5 bases each). Germline CDR1 reads SGHRS; CDR2 reads YFSETQ. Deletions cut 7 bases from V and 1 base from J, with 14 bases between. The CDR3 runs to 15 residues. The CDR3, as DNA: TGCGCCAGCCGCGCCGGGACGGTGAACACCGGGGAGCTGTTTTTT. This encodes CASRAGTVNTGELFF.

This sequence joins TRBV5-1 and TRBJ2-3; D gene ambiguous. The length of the CDR3 is 16 residues. V was clipped by 7 bases and J by 5 bases, with 23 bases between them. CDR1 SGHRS and CDR2 YFSETQ come from the germline V gene. Here the CDR3 reads CASRKAPTETGDTQYF. The CDR3 coding sequence is TGCGCCAGCCGCAAGGCCCCGACTGAGACGGGAGATACGCAGTATTTT.

The chain is built from TRBV28 and TRBJ2-3; 9 nucleotides match TRBD1. Germline V gene sequence: CDR1 MDHEN, CDR2 SYDVKM. This CDR3 spans 16 amino acids. Germline trimming cut 5 bases from V and 0 bases from J; bases unmatched to any gene: 6. As DNA, the CDR3 is TGTGCCAGCAGTCCACAGGGGGCTACTAGCACAGATACGCAGTATTTT. Its translation: CASSPQGATSTDTQYF.

This chain joins TRBV28 and TRBJ1-4; 7 bases map to TRBD1. The germline V gene has CDR1 MDHEN and CDR2 SYDVKM. V lost 8 bases and J lost 5; bases outside the gene matches: 8. The CDR3 extends over 14 amino acids. The CDR3 bases are TGTGCCAGCTCACCGGGACAGAAAAATGAAAAACTGTTTTTT. Translating gives CASSPGQKNEKLFF.

The V call is TRBV7-8, the J call TRBJ1-1; no clear D gene. Germline CDR1 reads SGHVS; CDR2 reads FQNEAQ. The CDR3 has 14 residues. V was clipped by 4 bases and J by 1 base, with 10 bases between them. The DNA of the CDR3 is TGTGCCAGCAGCTCCTCTCCCTCGAACACTGAAGCTTTCTTT. It yields the protein CASSSSPSNTEAFF.

The rearrangement joins TRBV9 to TRBJ1-1, with D hard to call. This CDR3 has 15 amino acids. Per the germline V gene, CDR1 is SGDLS and CDR2 is YYNGEE. With 4 bases removed from V and 6 bases from J, the gap between germline ends came to 19 bases. The CDR3 DNA follows: TGTGCCAGCAGCCCACAAGCCGGGCCTACTGCTGAAGCTTTCTTT. This translates into CASSPQAGPTAEAFF.

Here the CDR3 DNA reads TGTGCCAGCAGCACCCTCCAGAGGGATCGGGGTAATGAAAAACTGTTTTTT. It yields the protein CASSTLQRDRGNEKLFF. This chain joins TRBV5-6 and TRBJ1-4; no reliable D call. Trimming shortened V by 4 bases and J by 4 bases, and 20 bases separated the two germline ends. Germline V gene lookup returns CDR1 SGHDT and CDR2 YYEEEE. CDR3 length: 17 amino acids.

The V and J genes are TRBV4-2 and TRBJ2-5; 7 nucleotides agree with TRBD1. The end of the DNA fits TRBJ2-7 better, so the J call may be wrong. Germline V gene data show CDR1 as LGHNA and CDR2 as YNFKEQ. This CDR3 has 16 residues. The CDR3 coding sequence is TGTGCCAGCAGCCAAGATTTGGGGACAGTCTTCCCCGAGCAGTACTTC. Residues: CASSQDLGTVFPEQYF.

The table lists this clone with a few counts. The chain is built from TRBV30 and TRBJ1-5; 7 nucleotides agree with TRBD1. From germline, CDR1 is GTSNPN and CDR2 SVGIG (reference sequence). This CDR3 is built from 13 residues. The trim removed 5 bases at V and 2 bases at J, leaving 3 bases unmatched. The CDR3 here is CAWADRGNQPQHF. The CDR3 nucleotides read TGTGCCTGGGCCGACAGGGGCAATCAGCCCCAGCATTTT.

The chain carries TRBV2 and TRBJ2-3; possible D gene TRBD1, 7 bases. This CDR3 spans 15 amino acids. The germline V gene has CDR1 SNHLY and CDR2 FYNNEI. Trimming took off 6 bases at V and 5 bases at J, with 18 bases between the two ends. The DNA of the CDR3 is TGTGCCAGCAGGACGGGGGCAGGGGGTAAAGATACGCAGTATTTT. Its translation: CASRTGAGGKDTQYF.

J is TRBJ1-1 and V is TRBV4-1, with D hard to call. The CDR3 extends over 13 amino acids. V was shortened by 3 bases and J by 4 bases, with 9 bases between the two germline ends. Germline V lookup: CDR1 MGHRA, CDR2 YSYEKL. In DNA form, the CDR3 reads TGCGCCAGCAGCCAGGGTGTAGGCACTGAAGCTTTCTTT. Its translation is CASSQGVGTEAFF.

This chain joins TRBV5-4 and TRBJ2-3; 9 bases match TRBD2. The ends lost 0 bases at V and 3 bases at J; junction bases unmatched: 2. The CDR3 is 15 residues long. Germline CDR1 reads SGHNT; CDR2 reads YYREEE (reference sequence). The CDR3 DNA follows: TGTGCCAGCAGCTTGGGGCGGGGGGGAACAGATACGCAGTATTTT. Translation gives CASSLGRGGTDTQYF.

V gene TRBV7-9 combines with J gene TRBJ2-2; no clear D gene. Germline V gene data show CDR1 as SEHNR and CDR2 as FQNEAQ (reference sequence). CDR3 length equals 12 residues. The ends were cut back, 1 base at V and 6 bases at J, with 3 bases in the middle. The CDR3 DNA reads TGTGCCAGCAGCTTAGAGGCCGGGGAGCTGTTTTTT. Translating gives CASSLEAGELFF.

The V gene is TRBV4-3, the J gene TRBJ1-4; D not certain. V lost 1 base and J lost 10, with 16 bases in between. The CDR3 totals 15 residues. The germline CDR1 and CDR2 sequences are LGHNA and YSLEER. The CDR3 bases are TGCGCCAGCAGCCAAGCGCTACCCGGGGTAGGAAAACTGTTTTTT. Translated, it gives CASSQALPGVGKLFF.

The chain uses TRBV18 and TRBJ2-5; 7 positions match TRBD2. The V segment lost 5 bases and the J segment 4 bases; nucleotides outside the gene matches: 7. Germline CDR1 and CDR2: KGHSH and LQKENI. The CDR3 covers 14 residues. CDR3 bases: TGTGCCAGCTCAGTCGTGGCGGGGGTAGAGACCCAGTACTTC. As protein: CASSVVAGVETQYF.

J is TRBJ2-2 and V is TRBV4-2; a possible D gene is TRBD2 (5 bases). This CDR3 has 16 residues. Trimming stripped 3 bases from V and 2 bases from J, with 13 bases between. Germline loops: CDR1 LGHNA, CDR2 YNFKEQ. The CDR3 reads CASSQHTGSNTGELFF. Here the CDR3 DNA reads TGTGCCAGCAGCCAGCATACGGGATCTAACACCGGGGAGCTGTTTTTT.

The chain couples TRBV7-8 to TRBJ2-1; D may correspond to TRBD1 or TRBD2 (5 bases each). CDR3 length: 11 residues. Trimming shortened V by 0 bases and J by 12 bases, and 6 bases separated the two germline ends. Germline CDR1 reads SGHVS; CDR2 reads FQNEAQ. CDR3 DNA: TGTGCCAGCAGCTTAGCTGGGACGCAGTTCTTC. As protein: CASSLAGTQFF.

The chain carries TRBV5-1 and TRBJ1-1; TRBD1 might be the D (5 bases). In germline, CDR1 is SGHRS, CDR2 YFSETQ. Trimming took off 1 base at V and 5 bases at J, with 9 bases between the two ends. The length of the CDR3 is 13 residues. The chain's CDR3 is CASSLRGETEAFF. In nucleotides, the CDR3 is TGCGCCAGCAGCTTGAGGGGAGAAACTGAAGCTTTCTTT. The variable domain in full, completed from reference TRBV5-1 and TRBJ1-1, reads KAGVTQTPRYLIKTRGQQVTLSCSPISGHRSVSWYQQTPGQGLQFLFEYFSETQRNKGNFPGRFSGRQFSNSRSEMNVSTLELGDSALYLCASSLRGETEAFFGQGTRLTVV.

The DNA for the CDR3 is TGTGCCAGCAGCAGACAGGGGGCGTATGAAAAACTGTTTTTT. It translates to CASSRQGAYEKLFF. The chain recombines TRBV7-2 with TRBJ1-4; 10 bases match TRBD1. The CDR3 is 14 amino acids. V shed 5 bases, J shed 6 bases, and the junction held 3 bases outside the gene matches. The germline CDR1 and CDR2 sequences are SGHTA and FQGNSA. The variable domain in full, with the rest retrieved from reference TRBV7-2 and TRBJ1-4, is GAGVSQSPSNKVTEKGKDVELRCDPISGHTALYWYRQSLGQGLEFLIYFQGNSAPDKSGLPSDRFSAERTGGSVSTLTIQRTQQEDSAVYLCASSRQGAYEKLFFGSGTQLSVL.

The chain uses TRBV21-1 and TRBJ2-7; whether TRBD1, the table's D call, matches the DNA was not checked. TRBV21-1 is a pseudogene segment. The CDR3 loop spans 15 amino acids. The CDR3 DNA sequence: TGTGCCAGCAGCAAAGGGTCAGGGTATCCCTACGAGCAGTACGTC. This sequence encodes CASSKGSGYPYEQYV.

This rearrangement joins TRBV7-3 to TRBJ1-1; weak D call: TRBD1 (6 bases). V dropped 9 bases and J dropped 5 bases, with 22 bases sitting between them. The CDR3 length is 15 residues. Germline V lookup: CDR1 SGHTA, CDR2 FQGTGA. CDR3: CASSQGTGSRTEAFF. CDR3 nucleotide sequence: TGTGCCAGTTCACAGGGTACGGGTAGTCGGACTGAAGCTTTCTTT.

The chain couples TRBV9 to TRBJ1-2; tentatively, D is TRBD1 (6 bases). The CDR3 is 12 residues long. The germline V and J ends were trimmed by 5 bases and 9 bases, with 14 bases remaining between them. Germline V CDR1 and CDR2: SGDLS, YYNGEE. This CDR3 reads CASSSDRHSYTF. Here the CDR3 DNA reads TGTGCCAGCAGTTCAGACAGGCATAGCTACACCTTC.

CDR3 bases: TGCGCCAGCAGCTTATTGACAGGGATGAACACTGAAGCTTTCTTT. This codes for CASSLLTGMNTEAFF. This chain uses TRBV5-1 with TRBJ1-1; 7 bases map to TRBD1. Germline loops: CDR1 SGHRS, CDR2 YFSETQ. There are 15 residues in the CDR3. V shed 2 bases, J shed 0 bases, and the junction held 4 bases outside the gene matches.